This T cell receptor (beta chain) derives from a study of T cell changes during pregnancy in multiple sclerosis. Germline lookup yields CDR1 LGHNA and CDR2 YNFKEQ. This CDR3 is 15 amino acids long. Trimming removed 0 bases at V and 3 bases at J, with 11 bases between. Clones were sequenced by immunoSEQ multiplex PCR, and TCRdb holds only the in-frame ones, with some missing. The data show 75,000 to 80,000 clones, with around 95% seen just once and around 0.75% held by the top ten. The sample here was peripheral blood, taken in the second trimester of pregnancy. The receptor was derived from a female donor in good health, enrolled as a control in a pregnancy study. This rearrangement joins TRBV4-2 to TRBJ1-2; no clear D gene. CDR3 protein: CASSQEGQAYYGYTF. CDR3 nucleotides: TGTGCCAGCAGCCAAGAGGGCCAGGCCTACTATGGCTACACCTTC.